What follows are 12 T cell receptor beta chains derived from one specimen sequenced in a study of blood T cell dynamics during melanoma immunotherapy. Time point denoted: pre-treatment baseline. The data were produced by immunoSEQ multiplex PCR, yet TCRdb's version contains in-frame clones alone and is incomplete. This sample carries tens of thousands of clones, around 88% of them seen once, and the ten largest clones take 4.6%. This material consisted of blood, taken from a patient treated with checkpoint blockade. The receptor set was obtained from a human donor with melanoma.

In its sample, this clone was seen once. This chain links TRBV6-1 with TRBJ2-5; D possibly corresponds to TRBD1 (5 bases). The DNA matches TRBJ2-7 better at its end, which makes the J call doubtful. Germline assignment: CDR1 MNHNS and CDR2 SASEGT. This CDR3 region has 14 residues. The CDR3 spells CASSLDPGWYEQYF. The CDR3 nucleotides are TGTGCCAGCAGCCTCGACCCAGGGTGGTACGAGCAGTACTTC.

The chain uses TRBV7-8 and TRBJ2-5; D is perhaps TRBD1 (8 bases). Germline lookup yields CDR1 SGHVS and CDR2 FQNEAQ. This CDR3 region has 15 residues. V was clipped by 5 bases and J by 1 base, with 14 bases between them. CDR3 bases: TGTGCCAGCAGCCTACAGGGGGGGCCCCAAGAGACCCAGTACTTC. Protein: CASSLQGGPQETQYF.

The chain combines TRBV5-5 with TRBJ2-7; D is unclear. The germline gives CDR1 SGHKS, CDR2 YYEKEE (reference sequence). This CDR3 comprises 14 residues. V was pared by 4 bases and J by 1 base, with 12 bases between. The DNA for the CDR3 is TGTGCCAGCAGCCTCATCCCCCGATCCTACGAGCAGTACTTC. Translating it yields CASSLIPRSYEQYF.

The chain is built from TRBV29-1 and TRBJ2-5; 10 nucleotides agree with TRBD1. This CDR3 is 17 amino acids long. Germline V CDR1 and CDR2: SQVTM, ANQGSEA. V was pared by 5 bases and J by 2 bases, with 14 bases of the junction left unmatched. CDR3 in DNA: TGCAGCGTTTTGCCCGGGGACAGGGGAGGCATACAAGAGACCCAGTACTTC. Amino acids: CSVLPGDRGGIQETQYF. Variable domain in full (rest from reference TRBV29-1 and TRBJ2-5): SAVISQKPSRDICQRGTSLTIQCQVDSQVTMMFWYRQQPGQSLTLIATANQGSEATYESGFVIDKFPISRPNLTFSTLTVSNMSPEDSSIYLCSVLPGDRGGIQETQYFGPGTRLLVL.

Regarding this clone: Other nucleotide sequences from this sample produce the same CDR3. The chain's CDR3 is CASSLDPNTEAFF. Written as DNA, the CDR3 is TGTGCCAGCAGCTTAGATCCGAACACTGAAGCTTTCTTT. This chain uses TRBV11-2 with TRBJ1-1; D is unclear. The CDR3 consists of 13 residues. Germline values: CDR1 SGHAT, CDR2 FQNNGV. The germline V and J ends were trimmed by 0 bases and 1 base, with 3 bases remaining between them.

The count of this clone is one. DNA for the CDR3: TGTGCCAGCAGTGAAAGTTGGGCAGGGGAAGGAAAACTGTTTTTT. The encoded protein is CASSESWAGEGKLFF. The chain has TRBV2 and TRBJ1-4; D is possibly TRBD1 (6 bases). The V gene lost 2 bases and the J gene lost 10 bases, with 17 bases spanning the gap. This CDR3 is built from 15 residues. CDR1 and CDR2 (germline): SNHLY, FYNNEI.

The chain uses TRBV7-8 and TRBJ2-3, with 8 bases fitting TRBD2. The CDR3 has 18 amino acids. V was pared by 1 base and J by 3 bases, with 12 bases of the junction left unmatched. The germline CDR1 and CDR2 sequences are SGHVS and FQNEAQ. The CDR3 nucleotides are TGTGCCAGCAGCTTAGGGCTAGCGGGTCTTTTAGGGACAGATACGCAGTATTTT. This encodes CASSLGLAGLLGTDTQYF.

This clone was seen once. The chain recombines TRBV6-5 with TRBJ2-7; TRBD2 matches at 14 bases. The CDR3 contains 14 residues. V shed 7 bases, J shed 7 bases, and the junction held 6 bases outside the gene matches. Germline CDR1 and CDR2: MNHEY and SVGAGI. CDR3 protein: CASNGLAGGGEQYF. CDR3 coding DNA: TGTGCCAGCAACGGACTAGCGGGAGGTGGGGAGCAGTACTTC.

The chain has TRBV19 and TRBJ1-1, with TRBD1 matching over 9 bases. Germline values: CDR1 LNHDA, CDR2 SQIVND (reference sequence). The CDR3 consists of 13 residues. The J segment lost 5 bases and the V segment lost 9 bases, leaving 7 bases of the junction unmatched. CDR3 DNA: TGTGCCAGCCTAAGGACAGGGGAAACTGAAGCTTTCTTT. Amino acids: CASLRTGETEAFF.

DNA of the CDR3: TGTGCCAGCAGTCCCCCAACAGGGAACCTCTACGAGCAGTACTTC. Translated: CASSPPTGNLYEQYF. V is TRBV28 and J is TRBJ2-7; D perhaps matches TRBD1 (6 bases). Germline lookup yields CDR1 MDHEN and CDR2 SYDVKM. CDR3 size: 15 residues. The V end lost 5 bases, the J end lost 3 bases, and 17 bases lay between the germline ends.

This chain uses TRBV4-1 with TRBJ2-4, with a tentative D call TRBD2 (5 bases). The CDR3 contains 14 residues. V lost 3 bases and J 4 bases, leaving 10 bases between the germline ends. Germline V lookup: CDR1 MGHRA, CDR2 YSYEKL. CDR3 coding DNA: TGCGCCAGCAGCCATCGGGGAGAGAAAAACATTCAGTACTTC. Translation: CASSHRGEKNIQYF.

This clone was recorded only once. The chain has TRBV2 and TRBJ1-1, with D unresolved. The CDR3 loop spans 12 amino acids. With 6 bases removed from V and 8 bases from J, the gap between germline ends came to 13 bases. From germline, CDR1 is SNHLY and CDR2 FYNNEI. DNA for the CDR3: TGTGCCAGCAGGGAGACGGGGATGGAAGCTTTCTTT. It is translated as CASRETGMEAFF.